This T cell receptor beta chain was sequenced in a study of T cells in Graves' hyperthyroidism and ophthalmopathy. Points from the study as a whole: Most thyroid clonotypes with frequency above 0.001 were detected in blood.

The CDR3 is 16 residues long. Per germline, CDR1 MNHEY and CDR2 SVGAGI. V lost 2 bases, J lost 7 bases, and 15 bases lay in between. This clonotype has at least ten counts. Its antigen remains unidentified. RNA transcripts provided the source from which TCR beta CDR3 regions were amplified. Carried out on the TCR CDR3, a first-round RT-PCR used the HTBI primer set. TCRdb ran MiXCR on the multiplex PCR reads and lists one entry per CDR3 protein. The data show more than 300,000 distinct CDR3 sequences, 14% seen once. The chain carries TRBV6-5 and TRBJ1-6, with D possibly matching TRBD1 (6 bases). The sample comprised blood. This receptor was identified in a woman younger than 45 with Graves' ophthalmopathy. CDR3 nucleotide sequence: TGTGCCAGCAGTTACGTCCCGGGACATGGGAATTCACCCCTCCACTTT. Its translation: CASSYVPGHGNSPLHF.